The present T cell receptor beta chain was sequenced within a study of T cell repertoires in cytomegalovirus infection (dated by TCRdb to the late 2010s). As for the study more broadly: The HLA type of each donor mattered for the analysis, because public TCR beta signatures pointed to carriage of CMV infection along with the matching HLA type.

The full study reports these points: Cumulative frequency of public TCR beta family members discriminated carriers of CMV infection plus the relevant HLA type in this cohort and an independent roughly 320-donor cohort. The ex vivo response was dominated by HLA-C-restricted CMV-specific TCR beta clonotypes, and the single most frequent clonotype in two of eight donors was supplied by these HLA-C-restricted clonotypes.

Taken from cysteine to phenylalanine, the CDR3 has 13 residues. Solely the CDR3 DNA is kept, with 39 bases framed from the first base. CDR1 and CDR2 are read off the germline V gene (reference sequence) as DFQATT and SNEGSKA. The V end loses 3 bases and the J end loses 2 bases, and a stretch of 10 bases separates them. Sequencing relied on an Illumina HiSeq 1500. Clones were called with MiXCR by TCRdb after fastp trimmed the public reads at Q25, and only in-frame beta chains were retained. Rows are unified per CDR3 protein, each entry keeping the most common DNA and genes. Counted in this sample were under 200,000 distinct CDR3 sequences; about a tenth of them appeared once. The ten largest clones capture roughly 5% of the sample. This clonotype was detected a few times. Its antigen has not been determined. No base qualities exist here, and no much larger clone lies one base off it.

Sequenced sample: PBMCs. The TCR was taken from a human donor in good health (CMV status not recorded). Some clones in this sample may be carry-over from other donors' samples. The rearranged segments are TRBV20-1 and TRBJ2-5, with TRBD1 perhaps the D gene, on 5 matching bases. The CDR3 protein: CSARGRHQETQYF. The nucleotide sequence is TGCAGTGCTAGGGGGCGTCATCAAGAGACCCAGTACTTC.